Following are 31 T cell receptor beta chains from one sample sequenced in a study of shared clonotypes between healthy human individuals. Using immunoSEQ multiplex PCR, the repertoire was profiled, and TCRdb retains in-frame clones only, with some absent. Counted here are some 1,600,000 clones, 98% occurring once; the ten biggest clones make up 0.4% to 0.45%. Source material: naive CD4+ T cells sorted from blood. Stated subset: CD45RA+ positively selected. These receptors all stem from a man younger than 40 in good health.

V usage is TRBV20-1 and J usage is TRBJ1-1; no clear D gene. CDR1 and CDR2 (germline): DFQATT, SNEGSKA (reference sequence). V lost 2 bases, J lost 8 bases, and 9 bases lay in between. The CDR3 has 11 amino acids. DNA for the CDR3: TGCAGTGCTAGACCTTTGGGGGAAGCTTTCTTT. It codes for CSARPLGEAFF.

The V and J genes are TRBV5-1 and TRBJ2-5, with D possibly TRBD1 on 5 matching bases. The V and J ends lost 0 bases and 7 bases respectively, with 13 bases between them. The germline V gene has CDR1 SGHRS and CDR2 YFSETQ. The CDR3 loop spans 14 amino acids. The CDR3 reads CASSLGMDTGTQYF. In DNA, the CDR3 is TGCGCCAGCAGCTTGGGTATGGATACAGGGACCCAGTACTTC.

The genes are TRBV7-9 and TRBJ2-4, with 8 bases aligning to TRBD1. The CDR3 contains 16 residues. Trimming removed 5 bases from V and 0 bases from J; junction bases left unmatched: 6. Germline CDR1 is SEHNR and CDR2 is FQNEAQ (reference sequence). The CDR3: CASSPGGTEAKNIQYF. The CDR3 region has the DNA TGTGCCAGCAGCCCAGGGGGCACAGAAGCCAAAAACATTCAGTACTTC.

The J gene is TRBJ2-2, the V gene TRBV9; 9 bases agree with TRBD2. CDR1 and CDR2 from the germline V gene are SGDLS and YYNGEE. The CDR3 contains 15 residues. V was pared by 3 bases and J by 6 bases, with 6 bases of the junction left unmatched. CDR3 region: CASSGSGRFSGELFF. The DNA of the CDR3 is TGTGCCAGCAGCGGAAGCGGGAGGTTCTCCGGGGAGCTGTTTTTT.

The chain has TRBV28 and TRBJ1-2; a weak D match, TRBD1 (5 bases). Germline V gives CDR1 MDHEN, CDR2 SYDVKM. The CDR3 has 13 residues. Trimming took 8 bases from V and 4 from J, leaving 14 bases between them. This chain's CDR3 is CASVVGLTYGYTF. The DNA of the CDR3 is TGTGCCAGCGTTGTGGGGCTTACCTATGGCTACACCTTC.

This chain uses TRBV6-5 with TRBJ1-1; D is possibly TRBD1 (6 bases). The length of the CDR3 is 14 residues. Trimming took 2 bases from V and 1 from J, leaving 8 bases between them. Germline V CDR1 and CDR2: MNHEY, SVGAGI. This CDR3 reads CASSYNRENTEAFF. CDR3 in DNA: TGTGCCAGCAGTTACAACAGGGAGAACACTGAAGCTTTCTTT.

This clone is a singleton in its sample. This rearrangement joins TRBV5-1 to TRBJ2-5, with 12 bases matching TRBD2. The germline gives CDR1 SGHRS, CDR2 YFSETQ. V lost 4 bases and J lost 7; bases outside the gene matches: 11. CDR3 length equals 16 residues. As DNA, the CDR3 is TGCGCCAGCAGCCTAGCTAGCGGGAGGGCCCTTGGGACCCAGTACTTC. Its translation is CASSLASGRALGTQYF.

The J gene is TRBJ2-5, the V gene TRBV28, with 11 bases matching TRBD1. The V and J ends lost 4 bases and 5 bases, in that order; junction bases with no gene match: 3. CDR3 length: 14 residues. Germline V CDR1 and CDR2: MDHEN, SYDVKM. CDR3 bases: TGTGCCAGCAGTTACCGGGACAGGGGGGAGACCCAGTACTTC. Amino acids: CASSYRDRGETQYF. Supplemented by reference TRBV28 and TRBJ2-5, the full variable domain reads DVKVTQSSRYLVKRTGEKVFLECVQDMDHENMFWYRQDPGLGLRLIYFSYDVKMKEKGDIPEGYSVSREKKERFSLILESASTNQTSMYLCASSYRDRGETQYFGPGTRLLVL.

The J gene is TRBJ1-1, the V gene TRBV29-1; D unresolved. CDR3 length equals 14 residues. Germline V gene lookup returns CDR1 SQVTM and CDR2 ANQGSEA. With 4 bases removed from V and 1 base from J, the gap between germline ends came to 13 bases. The CDR3 region is CSVGLQAENTEAFF. For the CDR3, the DNA is TGCAGCGTTGGGTTGCAGGCAGAGAACACTGAAGCTTTCTTT.

V is TRBV28 and J is TRBJ2-1; TRBD2 matches 10 bases. Germline V gene lookup returns CDR1 MDHEN and CDR2 SYDVKM. This CDR3 has 18 residues. Unmatched junction bases numbered 12, after V lost 5 bases and J lost 2 bases. The CDR3 DNA reads as TGTGCCAGCAGTCCATGGGTAGCGGGAGGACGCGCCTACAATGAGCAGTTCTTC. Translated, it gives CASSPWVAGGRAYNEQFF.

The chain joins TRBV7-2 to TRBJ1-4; D remains unclear. Germline V gene sequence: CDR1 SGHTA, CDR2 FQGNSA. The CDR3 contains 13 residues. The V and J ends lost 3 bases and 3 bases respectively, with 5 bases between them. CDR3 sequence (DNA): TGTGCCAGCAGCTTGATATCTAATGAAAAACTGTTTTTT. This gives the protein CASSLISNEKLFF.

The chain links TRBV19 to TRBJ2-7; no clear D. The germline V and J ends were trimmed by 0 bases and 6 bases, with 12 bases remaining between them. The CDR3 is 14 residues long. From germline, CDR1 is LNHDA and CDR2 SQIVND (reference sequence). CDR3 DNA sequence: TGTGCCAGTAGTATAGATCTCAGTCGCGGCGAGCAGTACTTC. As protein: CASSIDLSRGEQYF.

J is TRBJ2-2 and V is TRBV18, with a possible D match to TRBD2 (5 bases). From germline, CDR1 is KGHSH and CDR2 LQKENI. Between the trimmed V and J ends, which lost 6 bases and 5 bases, there was a span of 16 bases. This CDR3 is 15 amino acids long. The CDR3 DNA follows: TGTGCCAGCTCCCCGACCGGGATATCAACCGGGGAGCTGTTTTTT. This codes for CASSPTGISTGELFF. Full variable domain (outside the CDR3, taken from reference TRBV18 and TRBJ2-2): NAGVMQNPRHLVRRRGQEARLRCSPMKGHSHVYWYRQLPEEGLKFMVYLQKENIIDESGMPKERFSAEFPKEGPSILRIQQVVRGDSAAYFCASSPTGISTGELFFGEGSRLTVL.

V usage is TRBV6-1 and J usage is TRBJ2-1, with TRBD2 identical over 8 bases. Trimming at V came to 8 bases and at J to 3 bases, leaving 9 bases not matched to a gene. The CDR3 has 15 amino acids. Per the germline V gene, CDR1 is MNHNS and CDR2 is SASEGT. CDR3 sequence: CASGPGLEVYNEQFF. In DNA form, the CDR3 reads TGTGCCAGCGGACCGGGACTAGAGGTCTACAATGAGCAGTTCTTC.

The chain has TRBV6-1 and TRBJ1-2; possible D gene TRBD1, 5 bases. Germline assignment: CDR1 MNHNS and CDR2 SASEGT. Trimming pared 8 bases from V and 2 bases from J, leaving 15 bases between. The CDR3 is 14 amino acids. The CDR3 DNA follows: TGTGCCAGCTTGGGGGGATATCACAACTATGGCTACACCTTC. It encodes CASLGGYHNYGYTF.

This chain uses TRBV27 with TRBJ2-3, with TRBD2 matching 7 bases. Looked up from germline, CDR1 is MNHEY and CDR2 is SMNVEV (reference sequence). The CDR3 sequence is 17 residues long. The V and J ends lost 0 bases and 2 bases, in that order; junction bases with no gene match: 8. CDR3 bases: TGTGCCAGCAGTTTATCGAGGGCTAGCGGTTCCACAGATACGCAGTATTTT. It codes for CASSLSRASGSTDTQYF.

This clone came up once. This sequence joins TRBV11-3 and TRBJ2-2, with no clear D. This CDR3 comprises 13 residues. The germline CDR1 and CDR2 sequences are SGHNT and YENEEA. V was cut by 5 bases and J by 6 bases, with 10 bases left in between. CDR3 DNA: TGTGCCAGCAGCCCCGAAAGCGCCGGGGAGCTGTTTTTT. It translates to CASSPESAGELFF.

The chain uses TRBV7-6 and TRBJ2-3, with D hard to call. Germline lookup yields CDR1 SGHVS and CDR2 FNYEAQ. The CDR3 runs to 12 residues. The germline V and J ends were trimmed by 6 bases and 8 bases, with 12 bases remaining between them. The CDR3 DNA follows: TGTGCCAGCAGGGCCACTCAAGGTACGCAGTATTTT. This sequence encodes CASRATQGTQYF.

This chain uses TRBV5-4 with TRBJ1-2; 7 bases align to TRBD1. Germline CDR1 SGHNT, CDR2 YYREEE (reference sequence). The CDR3 is made up of 18 amino acids. Unmatched junction bases numbered 14, after V lost 0 bases and J lost 3 bases. Written as DNA, the CDR3 is TGTGCCAGCAGCTTGGGTGGACGCAGCAGGGGGTCGGACTATGGCTACACCTTC. Translated, it gives CASSLGGRSRGSDYGYTF.

The chain employs TRBV5-4 and TRBJ2-3; tentative D call: TRBD2 (6 bases). The V end was cut by 4 bases, the J end by 7 bases, with 13 bases between. This CDR3 spans 13 amino acids. Per the germline V gene, CDR1 is SGHNT and CDR2 is YYREEE (reference sequence). This CDR3 reads CASSTVAENTQYF. CDR3 sequence (DNA): TGTGCCAGCAGCACCGTAGCGGAAAATACGCAGTATTTT.

The chain combines TRBV11-2 with TRBJ1-3; possibly TRBD1 for D (5 bases). The CDR3 is 15 residues long. Germline values: CDR1 SGHAT, CDR2 FQNNGV. Trimming took 3 bases from V and 4 from J, leaving 13 bases between them. The CDR3 coding sequence is TGTGCCAGCAGCTTGGGCAGGGCAAAAGGAAACACCATATATTTT. Its protein is CASSLGRAKGNTIYF.

CDR3 amino acids: CASSLGTPAYEQYF. The CDR3 DNA reads as TGTGCCAGCAGCTTGGGGACGCCGGCCTACGAGCAGTACTTC. The chain carries TRBV5-5 and TRBJ2-7; D gene uncertain. Trimming left V 0 bases short and J 2 bases short, with 9 bases between. The CDR3 has 14 residues. CDR1 is SGHKS, CDR2 YYEKEE, per germline (reference sequence).

The chain uses TRBV28 and TRBJ2-1; D uncertain. The V gene lost 4 bases and the J gene lost 7 bases, with 8 bases spanning the gap. The CDR3 covers 12 residues. CDR1 and CDR2 from the germline V gene are MDHEN and SYDVKM. The CDR3 nucleotides read TGTGCCAGCAGTTATATAGGGAATGAGCAGTTCTTC. Translating it yields CASSYIGNEQFF.

The chain carries TRBV9 and TRBJ2-7, with 9 bases matching TRBD1. Per the germline V gene, CDR1 is SGDLS and CDR2 is YYNGEE. This CDR3 has 16 residues. J gave up 2 bases and V 0 bases, and 6 bases lay outside the gene matches. Here the CDR3 reads CASSVGAGQGPYEQYF. The CDR3, as DNA: TGTGCCAGCAGCGTAGGGGCTGGACAGGGGCCCTACGAGCAGTACTTC.

This clone was seen a single time. The V gene is TRBV5-1, the J gene TRBJ2-7, with unresolved D. The CDR3 runs to 14 residues. Germline CDR1 reads SGHRS; CDR2 reads YFSETQ. Trimming took off 0 bases at V and 2 bases at J, with 9 bases between the two ends. The DNA for the CDR3 is TGCGCCAGCAGCTTGGTTCCTGAAACCTACGAGCAGTACTTC. It codes for CASSLVPETYEQYF. Using reference TRBV5-1 and TRBJ2-7 for the parts outside the CDR3, the full variable domain is KAGVTQTPRYLIKTRGQQVTLSCSPISGHRSVSWYQQTPGQGLQFLFEYFSETQRNKGNFPGRFSGRQFSNSRSEMNVSTLELGDSALYLCASSLVPETYEQYFGPGTRLTVT.

This chain links TRBV18 with TRBJ2-3, with a weak D call TRBD2 (5 bases). Between the trimmed V and J ends, which lost 0 bases and 3 bases, there was a span of 13 bases. The CDR3 consists of 16 residues. Germline V gives CDR1 KGHSH, CDR2 LQKENI. The CDR3 here is CASSPPDGLATDTQYF. CDR3 nucleotides: TGTGCCAGCTCACCACCTGACGGATTAGCGACAGATACGCAGTATTTT.

To note about this clone: Other DNA sequences in this sample translate to the same CDR3. This chain uses TRBV6-5 with TRBJ2-7, with 10 bases fitting TRBD1. In germline, CDR1 is MNHEY, CDR2 SVGAGI. The CDR3 has 14 amino acids. V trimming: 6 bases; J trimming: 4 bases; junction bases outside the gene matches: 6. CDR3 protein: CASSTGTGAYEQYF. CDR3 bases: TGTGCCAGCAGCACCGGGACAGGGGCATACGAGCAGTACTTC.

In this sample, this clone turned up once. The CDR3 nucleotides read TGTGCCTGGAGTATTGGACAAAGCAATCAGCCCCAGCATTTT. Its translation is CAWSIGQSNQPQHF. The chain carries TRBV30 and TRBJ1-5, with D perhaps matching TRBD1 (5 bases). This CDR3 is 14 amino acids long. Trimming took 2 bases from V and 1 from J, leaving 9 bases between them. Germline loops: CDR1 GTSNPN, CDR2 SVGIG (reference sequence).

V is TRBV5-4 and J is TRBJ2-3; 8 bases fit TRBD2. The CDR3 contains 16 residues. J was trimmed by 4 bases and V by 2 bases; bases with no gene match: 9. Germline CDR1 SGHNT, CDR2 YYREEE (reference sequence). The CDR3 reads CASSLAGTRLADTQYF. The CDR3 bases are TGTGCCAGCAGCTTAGCCGGGACTAGACTTGCAGATACGCAGTATTTT.

This clone was seen a single time. V usage is TRBV6-5 and J usage is TRBJ1-2, with 10 bases lining up with TRBD1. The CDR3 totals 15 residues. With 6 bases clipped from V and 6 bases from J, the junction kept 10 bases outside the gene matches. Germline loops: CDR1 MNHEY, CDR2 SVGAGI. The CDR3 reads CASRSPGQGFDGYTF. CDR3 in DNA: TGTGCCAGCAGGAGTCCGGGACAGGGGTTTGATGGCTACACCTTC.

The rearrangement joins TRBV5-1 to TRBJ1-4; possible D gene TRBD1, 5 bases. The germline CDR1 and CDR2 sequences are SGHRS and YFSETQ. The CDR3 is made up of 14 amino acids. The V end lost 1 base, the J end lost 8 bases, and 12 bases lay between the germline ends. The CDR3 DNA follows: TGCGCCAGCAGCTTGAGGCGAGGGGAGGAAAAACTGTTTTTT. Its translation is CASSLRRGEEKLFF.